This TCR beta chain was recovered during a study of blood T cells in healthy people across ages. Study findings and constraints: Observed TCR beta diversity per million T cells went down as age went up. This fall followed a roughly linear course with age. Because sorting was not performed, PBMCs prevented conclusive naive versus antigen-experienced comparison.

Together with a sample-barcoded 5' primer, a J-beta primer mix was included in a second PCR lasting roughly 6 to 12 cycles. Template switching added a 12-random-nucleotide identifier to every cDNA molecule. Each CDR3 protein gets one entry after TCRdb re-called the 5' RACE reads with MiXCR. The table lists over a million distinct CDR3 sequences, around 59% of them singletons, with over 6.5% in the top ten. Concerning this clonotype: Its specificity is unknown.

V was clipped by 4 bases and J by 0 bases, with 13 bases between them. Germline assignment: CDR1 MDHEN and CDR2 SYDVKM. The CDR3 sequence is 15 residues long. The clonotype originates from a young man in good health. The J gene is TRBJ2-7, the V gene TRBV28, with unresolved D. The sample comprised blood. This CDR3 reads CASSSGQNSSYEQYF. DNA of the CDR3: TGTGCCAGCAGTTCAGGCCAGAATAGCTCCTACGAGCAGTACTTC. Full variable domain (missing parts from reference TRBV28 and TRBJ2-7): DVKVTQSSRYLVKRTGEKVFLECVQDMDHENMFWYRQDPGLGLRLIYFSYDVKMKEKGDIPEGYSVSREKKERFSLILESASTNQTSMYLCASSSGQNSSYEQYFGPGTRLTVT.